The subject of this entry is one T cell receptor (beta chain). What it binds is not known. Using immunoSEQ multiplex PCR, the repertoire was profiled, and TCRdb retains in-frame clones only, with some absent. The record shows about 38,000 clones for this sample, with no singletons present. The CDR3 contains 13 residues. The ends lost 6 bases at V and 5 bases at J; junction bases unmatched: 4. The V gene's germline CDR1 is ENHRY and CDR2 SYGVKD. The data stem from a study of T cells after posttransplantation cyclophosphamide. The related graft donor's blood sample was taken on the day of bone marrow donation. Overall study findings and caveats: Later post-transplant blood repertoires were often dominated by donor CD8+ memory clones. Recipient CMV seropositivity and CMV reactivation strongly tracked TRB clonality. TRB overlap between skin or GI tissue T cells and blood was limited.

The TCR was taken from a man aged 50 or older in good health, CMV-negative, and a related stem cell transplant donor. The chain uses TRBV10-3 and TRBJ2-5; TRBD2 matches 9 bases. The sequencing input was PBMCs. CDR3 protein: CAISAGGPETQYF. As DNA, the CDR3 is TGTGCCATCAGCGCGGGGGGGCCGGAGACCCAGTACTTC.